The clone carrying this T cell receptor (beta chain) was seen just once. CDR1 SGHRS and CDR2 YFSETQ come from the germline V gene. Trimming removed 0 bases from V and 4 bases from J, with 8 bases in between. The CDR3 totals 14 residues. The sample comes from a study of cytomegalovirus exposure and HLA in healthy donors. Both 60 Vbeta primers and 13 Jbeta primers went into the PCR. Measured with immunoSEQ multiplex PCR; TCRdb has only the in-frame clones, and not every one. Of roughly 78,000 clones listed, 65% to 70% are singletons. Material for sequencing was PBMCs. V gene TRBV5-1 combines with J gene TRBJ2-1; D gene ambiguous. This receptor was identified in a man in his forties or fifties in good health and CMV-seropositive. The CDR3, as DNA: TGCGCCAGCAGCTTGGTTCAGGATTACAATGAGCAGTTCTTC. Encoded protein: CASSLVQDYNEQFF.